A selection of T cell receptor beta chains follows, all from one sample in a study of T cell clonotyping in hematopoietic cell transplantation. Some clones are missing from TCRdb's copy, which holds only in-frame ones; the method was immunoSEQ multiplex PCR. This sample yields 69,000 or so clones, of which about 93% are seen a single time; approximately 1.5% belongs to the top ten. Sequences were obtained from peripheral blood mononuclear cells. These receptors were taken from a man aged 45 to 65 in good health. Some clones in this sample may be carry-over from other donors' samples. Both conserved end residues are part of each CDR3. A D gene is named only where the DNA matches it firmly. Size tells how often a clone was seen (once, few, many) or the class of an expanded clone, and some rows leave it out.

>TRBJ1-1|.|TRBV25-1|TRBD1
CASSDRARTGEAFF
TGTGCCAGCAGTGATCGGGCTCGGACAGGAGAAGCTTTCTTT
>TRBJ2-7|.|TRBV5-1|TRBD1
CASSPGQGSYEQYF
TGCGCCAGCAGCCCGGGACAGGGGTCCTACGAGCAGTACTTC
>TRBJ2-5|.|TRBV20-1|TRBD1
CSPRQGETQYF
TGCAGTCCCCGACAGGGGGAGACCCAGTACTTC
>TRBJ2-5|.|TRBV15|TRBD1
CATSLFGTGGQRQETQYF
TGTGCCACCAGCTTGTTCGGGACAGGGGGCCAACGCCAAGAGACCCAGTACTTC
>TRBJ2-1|.|TRBV30|.
CAWSVRNEQFF
TGTGCCTGGAGTGTACGGAATGAGCAGTTCTTC
>TRBJ2-3|few|TRBV28|TRBD1
CASSLRQGGRDTQYF
TGTGCCAGCAGTCTACGACAGGGGGGTCGAGATACGCAGTATTTT
>TRBJ2-5|.|TRBV28|TRBD2
CASSFSSGSQTQYF
TGTGCCAGCAGTTTCTCTAGCGGGAGTCAGACCCAGTACTTC
>TRBJ1-1|.|TRBV29-1|TRBD1
CSVEALQGAVTEAFF
TGCAGCGTTGAAGCCCTCCAGGGGGCGGTCACTGAAGCTTTCTTT
>TRBJ2-3|.|TRBV5-1|TRBD2
CASSLSSGGRTDTQYF
TGCGCCAGCAGCTTATCTAGCGGGGGGCGCACAGATACGCAGTATTTT
>TRBJ1-4|.|TRBV29-1|.
CSVQTNSNEKLFF
TGCAGCGTTCAAACGAATTCAAATGAAAAACTGTTTTTT
>TRBJ2-7|.|TRBV9|TRBD1
CASSSIPGQGFYEQYF
TGTGCCAGCAGCTCAATACCGGGACAGGGATTTTACGAGCAGTACTTC
>TRBJ1-1|.|TRBV27|.
CASRTYGGRGAFF
TGTGCCAGCAGGACTTATGGGGGGCGGGGAGCTTTCTTT
>TRBJ2-1|.|TRBV19|TRBD2
CASSTNILAGADNEQFF
TGTGCCAGTAGTACCAACATACTAGCGGGGGCTGACAATGAGCAGTTCTTC
>TRBJ2-1|.|TRBV6-1|TRBD2
CATRNSGIYYNEQFF
TGTGCCACCCGTAATAGCGGGATTTACTACAATGAGCAGTTCTTC
>TRBJ2-3|.|TRBV2|.
CASSDLGGRVQDTQYF
TGTGCCAGCAGTGATTTGGGGGGCAGGGTTCAAGATACGCAGTATTTT
>TRBJ2-1|.|TRBV30|.
CAWSFNVNEQFF
TGTGCCTGGAGTTTTAACGTCAATGAGCAGTTCTTC
>TRBJ1-2|.|TRBV5-6|.
CASSFAWQGYTF
TGTGCCAGCAGCTTCGCATGGCAGGGCTACACCTTC
>TRBJ2-7|.|TRBV30|.
CAWRAPGTGTYEQYF
TGTGCCTGGAGGGCTCCCGGGACGGGGACCTACGAGCAGTACTTC
>TRBJ1-5|.|TRBV30|.
CAWSDGSNQPQHF
TGTGCCTGGAGTGATGGAAGCAATCAGCCCCAGCATTTT
>TRBJ2-7|.|TRBV11-3|TRBD1
CASSPGQGSSYEQYF
TGTGCCAGCAGCCCCGGACAGGGTAGCTCCTACGAGCAGTACTTC
>TRBJ2-7|few|TRBV6-6|TRBD1
CASSYGTGTYEQYF
TGTGCCAGCAGTTACGGGACAGGAACCTACGAGCAGTACTTC
>TRBJ2-5|once|TRBV29-1|.
CSAGTPRQETQYF
TGCAGCGCTGGCACCCCAAGGCAAGAGACCCAGTACTTC
>TRBJ2-7|.|TRBV28|.
CASSLVPAGTYEQYF
TGTGCCAGCAGTTTAGTTCCGGCGGGGACCTACGAGCAGTACTTC
>TRBJ2-1|.|TRBV19|TRBD2
CASRSLSGGASSSYNEQFF
TGTGCCAGTAGATCTTTGAGCGGGGGGGCCTCTAGCTCCTACAATGAGCAGTTCTTC
>TRBJ2-1|.|TRBV6-5|.
CASSRRESYNEQFF
TGTGCCAGCAGCCGCAGGGAATCCTACAATGAGCAGTTCTTC
>TRBJ2-3|few|TRBV19|.
CASSKTDTQYF
TGTGCCAGTAGTAAGACAGATACGCAGTATTTT
>TRBJ2-2|.|TRBV6-1|.
CASMEGLNTGELFF
TGTGCCAGCATGGAAGGGCTGAACACCGGGGAGCTGTTTTTT
>TRBJ2-7|.|TRBV2|.
CASERNPRSSYEQYF
TGTGCCAGCGAAAGAAACCCACGTAGCTCCTACGAGCAGTACTTC
>TRBJ2-5|.|TRBV11-2|.
CASSLGGRETQYF
TGTGCCAGCAGCTTAGGGGGACGAGAGACCCAGTACTTC
>TRBJ2-1|.|TRBV7-3|TRBD2
CASSPSGTTQFF
TGTGCCAGCAGCCCCTCCGGGACTACCCAGTTCTTC
>TRBJ2-7|.|TRBV29-1|TRBD1
CSVAGTAETYEQYF
TGCAGCGTAGCTGGGACAGCAGAAACTTACGAGCAGTACTTC
>TRBJ1-3|.|TRBV19|.
CASSIVDGNTIYF
TGTGCCAGTAGTATAGTGGACGGAAACACCATATATTTT
>TRBJ2-1|.|TRBV30|.
CAWGTLRVF
TGTGCCTGGGGGACCCTCAGGGTCTTC
>TRBJ2-7|.|TRBV11-1|TRBD1
CASSRTGGLDEQYF
TGTGCCAGCAGCCGAACAGGGGGCCTGGACGAGCAGTACTTC
>TRBJ2-5|.|TRBV9|.
CASSVVPQETQYF
TGTGCCAGCAGCGTAGTACCCCAAGAGACCCAGTACTTC
>TRBJ2-5|.|TRBV9|.
CASSRQGRGETQYF
TGTGCCAGCAGCCGACAGGGTCGGGGGGAGACCCAGTACTTC
>TRBJ2-7|.|TRBV19|.
CASRRGDEQYF
TGTGCCAGTAGGAGGGGAGACGAGCAGTACTTC
>TRBJ2-3|.|TRBV23-1|TRBD2
CASSQARAGEAQYF
TGCGCCAGCAGTCAAGCTAGAGCGGGAGAAGCGCAGTATTTT
>TRBJ1-2|.|TRBV6-5|TRBD1
CASTKGTAYGYTF
TGTGCCAGCACCAAAGGGACAGCTTATGGCTACACCTTC
>TRBJ1-2|.|TRBV14|.
CASSQTGLYGYTF
TGTGCCAGCAGCCAGACAGGACTCTATGGCTACACCTTC
>TRBJ1-2|.|TRBV19|TRBD1
CASRPGGGGYTF
TGTGCCAGTAGACCAGGGGGCGGAGGCTACACCTTC
>TRBJ2-3|.|TRBV5-1|TRBD1
CASQLQGAMGTQYF
TGCGCCAGCCAATTACAGGGGGCGATGGGTACGCAGTATTTT
>TRBJ2-1|.|TRBV10-2|TRBD2
CASSVRSAGGGNEQFF
TGCGCCAGCAGTGTGCGGTCAGCGGGGGGTGGGAATGAGCAGTTCTTC
>TRBJ2-7|.|TRBV28|TRBD2
CASSSPGLAGFEQYF
TGTGCCAGCAGTTCGCCGGGACTAGCGGGGTTCGAGCAGTACTTC
>TRBJ2-1|.|TRBV11-2|TRBD1
CASSSQDRDFNEQFF
TGTGCCAGCAGCAGCCAGGACAGGGATTTCAATGAGCAGTTCTTC
>TRBJ2-4|.|TRBV6-1|TRBD2
CASSVQAGGPKNIQYF
TGTGCCAGCAGTGTCCAAGCGGGGGGGCCTAAAAACATTCAGTACTTC
>TRBJ2-7|.|TRBV11-2|TRBD1
CASSLVSDRDIEQYF
TGTGCCAGCAGCTTAGTCTCGGACAGGGACATCGAGCAGTACTTC
>TRBJ2-7|once|TRBV28|.
CASSLRFPNEQYF
TGTGCCAGCAGTTTGAGGTTTCCCAACGAGCAGTACTTC
>TRBJ1-1|.|TRBV6-5|.
CASSYSKNTEAFF
TGTGCCAGCAGTTACTCGAAGAACACTGAAGCTTTCTTT
>TRBJ2-7|.|TRBV18|TRBD1
CASSTGTGEYEQYF
TGTGCCAGCTCAACCGGGACAGGGGAGTACGAGCAGTACTTC
>TRBJ1-5|.|TRBV5-4|.
CASSLAGGSQPQHF
TGTGCCAGCAGCTTGGCCGGGGGCAGTCAGCCCCAGCATTTT
>TRBJ2-7|.|TRBV4-2|TRBD2
CASSQDRLAGGPDHEQYF
TGTGCCAGCAGCCAAGATCGCCTAGCGGGGGGACCGGACCACGAGCAGTACTTC
>TRBJ1-4|once|TRBV28|.
CASRRGGVGEKLFF
TGTGCCAGCCGAAGAGGGGGGGTCGGGGAAAAACTGTTTTTT